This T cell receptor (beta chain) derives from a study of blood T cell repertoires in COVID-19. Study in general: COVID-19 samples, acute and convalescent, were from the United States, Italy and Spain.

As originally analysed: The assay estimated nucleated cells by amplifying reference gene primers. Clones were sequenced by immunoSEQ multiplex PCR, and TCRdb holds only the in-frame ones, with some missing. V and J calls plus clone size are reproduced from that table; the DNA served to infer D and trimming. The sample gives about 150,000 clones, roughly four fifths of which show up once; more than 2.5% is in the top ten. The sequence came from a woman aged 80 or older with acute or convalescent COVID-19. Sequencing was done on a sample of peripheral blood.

The CDR3 spells CASSSRGAYEQYF. The CDR3 DNA reads as TGTGCCAGCAGCTCCCGCGGGGCCTACGAGCAGTACTTC. The chain is built from TRBV7-9 and TRBJ2-7; D perhaps matches TRBD2 (6 bases). CDR3 length equals 13 residues. Germline assignment: CDR1 SEHNR and CDR2 FQNEAQ (reference sequence). Trimming removed 4 bases from V and 2 bases from J, with 9 bases in between.